This is a list of T cell receptor beta chains from one sample in a study of control samples from healthy donors and cancer patients. The method was immunoSEQ multiplex PCR; TCRdb's version includes in-frame clones alone and lacks a portion of them. Here the sample spans approximately 150,000 clones, roughly 88% being singletons. The sample taken for sequencing was blood. The receptors originated from a man aged 18 to 30 in good health. Both conserved end residues are part of each CDR3. A D gene is named only where the DNA matches it firmly. Rows may omit the clone size; those that give it use once, few, many or a size class.

CDR3 protein: CASSPAVQDYGYTF
CDR3 DNA: TGTGCCAGTAGTCCCGCAGTCCAGGACTATGGCTACACCTTC
clone size: .
V gene: TRBV19
J gene: TRBJ1-2
D gene: .
CDR3 length: 14

CDR3 protein: CASSLQTASSYNSPLHF
CDR3 DNA: TGTGCCAGCAGTCTCCAGACCGCGAGCTCCTATAATTCACCCCTCCACTTT
clone size: .
V gene: TRBV27
J gene: TRBJ1-6
D gene: .
CDR3 length: 17

CDR3 protein: CASVGGPGQPQHF
CDR3 DNA: TGTGCCAGCGTAGGGGGGCCCGGTCAGCCCCAGCATTTT
clone size: few
V gene: TRBV6-5
J gene: TRBJ1-5
D gene: .
CDR3 length: 13

CDR3 protein: CASSWTKNTGELFF
CDR3 DNA: TGCGCCAGCAGCTGGACGAAGAACACCGGGGAGCTGTTTTTT
clone size: .
V gene: TRBV5-1
J gene: TRBJ2-2
D gene: .
CDR3 length: 14

CDR3 protein: CAWKLGRTNTEAFF
CDR3 DNA: TGTGCCTGGAAATTGGGACGGACGAACACTGAAGCTTTCTTT
clone size: .
V gene: TRBV30
J gene: TRBJ1-1
D gene: .
CDR3 length: 14

CDR3 protein: CASSHQTPPNTIYF
CDR3 DNA: TGCGCCAGCAGCCATCAAACCCCTCCGAACACCATATATTTT
clone size: .
V gene: TRBV4-3
J gene: TRBJ1-3
D gene: .
CDR3 length: 14

CDR3 protein: CASSQGRAGANVLTF
CDR3 DNA: TGTGCCAGCAGCCAGGGAAGAGCTGGGGCCAACGTCCTGACTTTC
clone size: .
V gene: TRBV3-1/TRBV3-2
J gene: TRBJ2-6
D gene: .
CDR3 length: 15

CDR3 protein: CASSLESNSPLHF
CDR3 DNA: TGTGCCAGCAGTTTAGAGAGTAATTCACCCCTCCACTTT
clone size: .
V gene: TRBV12-3/TRBV12-4
J gene: TRBJ1-6
D gene: .
CDR3 length: 13

CDR3 protein: CASGLAQRNYGYTF
CDR3 DNA: TGTGCTAGTGGCCTTGCACAGAGAAACTATGGCTACACCTTC
clone size: .
V gene: TRBV12-5
J gene: TRBJ1-2
D gene: .
CDR3 length: 14

CDR3 protein: CASSPGGPTAYEQYF
CDR3 DNA: TGTGCCAGCAGCCCGGGGGGACCGACTGCATACGAGCAGTACTTC
clone size: .
V gene: TRBV3-1/TRBV3-2
J gene: TRBJ2-7
D gene: TRBD2
CDR3 length: 15

CDR3 protein: CASGLVGQGALGYGYTF
CDR3 DNA: TGTGCTAGTGGTTTGGTAGGACAGGGGGCGCTTGGATATGGCTACACCTTC
clone size: once
V gene: TRBV12-5
J gene: TRBJ1-2
D gene: TRBD1
CDR3 length: 17

CDR3 protein: CASSITGYDGYTF
CDR3 DNA: TGTGCCAGTAGTATCACAGGGTACGATGGCTACACCTTC
clone size: .
V gene: TRBV19
J gene: TRBJ1-2
D gene: .
CDR3 length: 13

CDR3 protein: CASSYPTRGPNTGELFF
CDR3 DNA: TGTGCCAGCAGTTACCCAACAAGGGGGCCGAACACCGGGGAGCTGTTTTTT
clone size: .
V gene: TRBV6-2/TRBV6-3
J gene: TRBJ2-2
D gene: TRBD1
CDR3 length: 17

CDR3 protein: CASSLGGRGLSYRAETQYF
CDR3 DNA: TGTGCCAGCAGTCTCGGGGGCAGGGGACTCTCTTATCGCGCAGAGACCCAGTACTTC
clone size: .
V gene: TRBV28
J gene: TRBJ2-5
D gene: .
CDR3 length: 19

CDR3 protein: CASSSGQAVEQYF
CDR3 DNA: TGTGCCAGCAGTTCGGGACAGGCGGTGGAGCAGTACTTC
clone size: .
V gene: TRBV6-5
J gene: TRBJ2-7
D gene: TRBD1
CDR3 length: 13

CDR3 protein: CASSIRQILTEAFF
CDR3 DNA: TGTGCCAGCAGTATTAGACAGATACTCACTGAAGCTTTCTTT
clone size: once
V gene: TRBV28
J gene: TRBJ1-1
D gene: .
CDR3 length: 14

CDR3 protein: CASSPSLGADTQYF
CDR3 DNA: TGTGCCAGCAGTCCCTCTCTGGGGGCAGATACGCAGTATTTT
clone size: .
V gene: TRBV6-2/TRBV6-3
J gene: TRBJ2-3
D gene: .
CDR3 length: 14

CDR3 protein: CASSPTRGLVNTGELFF
CDR3 DNA: TGTGCCAGCTCACCTACGCGGGGACTAGTTAACACCGGGGAGCTGTTTTTT
clone size: few
V gene: TRBV18
J gene: TRBJ2-2
D gene: TRBD2
CDR3 length: 17

CDR3 protein: CASSSLSGTGELFF
CDR3 DNA: TGTGCCAGCAGCTCCCTGTCCGGAACCGGGGAGCTGTTTTTT
clone size: .
V gene: TRBV7-3
J gene: TRBJ2-2
D gene: .
CDR3 length: 14

CDR3 protein: CASSVESGGPYEAFF
CDR3 DNA: TGTGCCAGCAGCGTAGAGTCAGGGGGCCCCTATGAAGCTTTCTTT
clone size: few
V gene: TRBV9
J gene: TRBJ1-1
D gene: TRBD1
CDR3 length: 15

CDR3 protein: CASSFQASGRNQPQHF
CDR3 DNA: TGTGCCAGCAGCTTCCAGGCTTCAGGGCGCAATCAGCCCCAGCATTTT
clone size: .
V gene: TRBV7-2
J gene: TRBJ1-5
D gene: .
CDR3 length: 16

CDR3 protein: CASSTQGYNQPQHF
CDR3 DNA: TGTGCCAGCAGCACGCAGGGGTACAATCAGCCCCAGCATTTT
clone size: .
V gene: TRBV5-6
J gene: TRBJ1-5
D gene: .
CDR3 length: 14

CDR3 protein: CASSQDSQAGELFF
CDR3 DNA: TGCGCCAGCAGCCAAGATTCTCAGGCCGGGGAGCTGTTTTTT
clone size: .
V gene: TRBV4-3
J gene: TRBJ2-2
D gene: .
CDR3 length: 14

CDR3 protein: CASGGGATGELFF
CDR3 DNA: TGTGCCAGCGGGGGGGGCGCGACCGGGGAGCTGTTTTTT
clone size: .
V gene: TRBV6-5
J gene: TRBJ2-2
D gene: .
CDR3 length: 13

CDR3 protein: CASRGGGDTEAFF
CDR3 DNA: TGTGCCAGTCGCGGGGGAGGGGACACTGAAGCTTTCTTT
clone size: .
V gene: TRBV18
J gene: TRBJ1-1
D gene: .
CDR3 length: 13

CDR3 protein: CASSPRGLAGGTGELFF
CDR3 DNA: TGCGCCAGCAGCCCGAGAGGGCTAGCGGGGGGAACCGGGGAGCTGTTTTTT
clone size: .
V gene: TRBV4-3
J gene: TRBJ2-2
D gene: TRBD2
CDR3 length: 17

CDR3 protein: CASSPGGTTDTQYF
CDR3 DNA: TGTGCCAGCAGCCCTGGGGGAACCACAGATACGCAGTATTTT
clone size: once
V gene: TRBV5-4
J gene: TRBJ2-3
D gene: .
CDR3 length: 14

CDR3 protein: CASSPGDRVGEQYF
CDR3 DNA: TGTGCCAGCAGCCCAGGGGACAGAGTAGGCGAGCAGTACTTC
clone size: .
V gene: TRBV7-9
J gene: TRBJ2-7
D gene: TRBD1
CDR3 length: 14

CDR3 protein: CASSQVLLAGGYGEQFF
CDR3 DNA: TGCGCCAGCAGCCAAGTCCTGCTAGCGGGGGGTTACGGTGAGCAGTTCTTC
clone size: .
V gene: TRBV4-1
J gene: TRBJ2-1
D gene: TRBD2
CDR3 length: 17

CDR3 protein: CASSLGTGDVRAFF
CDR3 DNA: TGTGCCAGCAGCCTAGGAACAGGGGACGTACGCGCTTTCTTT
clone size: .
V gene: TRBV7-2
J gene: TRBJ1-1
D gene: TRBD1
CDR3 length: 14

CDR3 protein: CASSTGQNTGELFF
CDR3 DNA: TGTGCCAGCAGCACGGGACAGAACACCGGGGAGCTGTTTTTT
clone size: .
V gene: TRBV28
J gene: TRBJ2-2
D gene: .
CDR3 length: 14

CDR3 protein: CASSPGPIEAFF
CDR3 DNA: TGTGCCAGCAGCCCCGGGCCGATTGAAGCTTTCTTT
clone size: .
V gene: TRBV11-1
J gene: TRBJ1-1
D gene: .
CDR3 length: 12

CDR3 protein: CASSLSWDKGTGGYTF
CDR3 DNA: TGTGCCAGCAGCTTGTCCTGGGACAAGGGGACTGGTGGCTACACCTTC
clone size: .
V gene: TRBV5-5
J gene: TRBJ1-2
D gene: .
CDR3 length: 16

CDR3 protein: CASSQVRDSPNYGYTF
CDR3 DNA: TGCGCCAGCAGCCAAGTCCGGGACAGTCCTAACTATGGCTACACCTTC
clone size: .
V gene: TRBV4-1
J gene: TRBJ1-2
D gene: TRBD1
CDR3 length: 16

CDR3 protein: CAWRPRGTNTEAFF
CDR3 DNA: TGTGCCTGGAGACCAAGGGGAACGAACACTGAAGCTTTCTTT
clone size: .
V gene: TRBV30
J gene: TRBJ1-1
D gene: .
CDR3 length: 14

CDR3 protein: CASSQAPGLAGGYRDYEQYF
CDR3 DNA: TGTGCCAGCAGCCAGGCTCCGGGACTAGCGGGGGGCTACCGAGACTACGAGCAGTACTTC
clone size: .
V gene: TRBV4-2
J gene: TRBJ2-7
D gene: TRBD2
CDR3 length: 20

CDR3 protein: CASSREEGYNEQFF
CDR3 DNA: TGCGCCAGCAGCCGTGAGGAGGGCTACAATGAGCAGTTCTTC
clone size: .
V gene: TRBV5-1
J gene: TRBJ2-1
D gene: .
CDR3 length: 14

CDR3 protein: CASSRTGSGGNTIYF
CDR3 DNA: TGTGCCAGCAGTCGCACAGGGAGCGGTGGAAACACCATATATTTT
clone size: .
V gene: TRBV28
J gene: TRBJ1-3
D gene: .
CDR3 length: 15

CDR3 protein: CASSPLGGQGVLDSYEQYF
CDR3 DNA: TGTGCCAGCAGCCCCTTGGGGGGGCAGGGAGTCTTAGACTCCTACGAGCAGTACTTC
clone size: .
V gene: TRBV5-8
J gene: TRBJ2-7
D gene: .
CDR3 length: 19